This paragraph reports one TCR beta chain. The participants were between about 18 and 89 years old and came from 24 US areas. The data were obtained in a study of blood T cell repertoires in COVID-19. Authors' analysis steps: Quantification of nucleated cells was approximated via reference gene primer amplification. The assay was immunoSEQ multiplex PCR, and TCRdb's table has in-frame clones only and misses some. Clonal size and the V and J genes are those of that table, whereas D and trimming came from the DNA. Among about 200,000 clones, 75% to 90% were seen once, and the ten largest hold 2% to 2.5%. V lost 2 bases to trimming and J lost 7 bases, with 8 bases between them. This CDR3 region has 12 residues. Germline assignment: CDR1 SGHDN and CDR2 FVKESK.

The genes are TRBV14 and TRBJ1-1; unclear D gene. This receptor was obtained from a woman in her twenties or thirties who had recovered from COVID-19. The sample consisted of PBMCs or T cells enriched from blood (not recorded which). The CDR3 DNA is TGTGCCAGCAGCCAAAACCGGTTTGAAGCTTTCTTT. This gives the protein CASSQNRFEAFF.